This T cell receptor beta chain was identified in a study of T cell responses to AZD1222 COVID-19 vaccine. Overall study results and limits: Regions left unmutated in variants are reportedly the target of nearly half of spike-specific TCRs.

The CDR3 has 15 residues. Looked up from germline, CDR1 is PRHDT and CDR2 is FYEKMQ (reference sequence). V lost 5 bases, J lost 6 bases, and 17 bases lay in between. As to this clone: What it binds is not known.

Profiled with immunoSEQ multiplex PCR; TCRdb holds only in-frame clones, not every one. The data hold some 67,000 clones, with roughly 85% observed a single time. The sequence derives from an adult who received the AZD1222 COVID-19 vaccine. The chain joins TRBV13 to TRBJ2-4; maybe TRBD1 (6 bases). Sequences were derived from peripheral blood, sampled 28 days after the second AZD1222 dose. This CDR3 reads CASSPTGQGPNIQYF. The CDR3 nucleotides read TGTGCCAGCAGCCCAACGGGACAAGGGCCAAACATTCAGTACTTC.